This T cell receptor (beta chain) was captured in a study of T cells in Graves' hyperthyroidism and ophthalmopathy (dated by TCRdb to the late 2010s). Regarding the study in general: Peripheral blood samples were taken at the time of initial diagnosis, prior to any treatment. TCR V-J signatures able to tell the groups apart were searched for in a discovery cohort of around 95 patients, of whom 43 had Graves' ophthalmopathy and about 60 had stable Graves' hyperthyroidism. In roughly six Graves' hyperthyroidism patients, the study also compared T-cell repertoires from thyroid tissue with T-cell repertoires from blood. Prospective prediction of ophthalmopathy was tested in an independent validation cohort consisting of roughly 19 hyperthyroidism patients and approximately 16 patients who later progressed to ophthalmopathy. After sampling, hyperthyroidism patients received methimazole starting at 30 mg daily, and ophthalmopathy patients received high-dose intravenous methylprednisolone. TCR Vbeta CDR3 sequencing of approximately 140 peripheral blood samples (approximately 44 ophthalmopathy, under 80 hyperthyroidism and approximately 17 progressor patients) is reported in the paper. The approximately 100 discovery patients were divided at random into training and test sets in a 7:3 ratio.

Concerning this clonotype: Its antigen target is currently unknown. Base qualities were left out, and no much larger clone turns up one base away.

Ophthalmopathy patients had moderately to severely active disease, with a Clinical Activity Score of 3 or more, a NOSPECS grade of 4 or more, and a disease duration of less than 3 months. Patients with uncontrolled infections, other autoimmune diseases, pregnancy or lactation were excluded. Diagnoses were established on the basis of clinical symptoms, serum thyroxine and TRAb, thyroid ultrasound, and orbital computed tomography. PBMCs were isolated from 10 ml of fresh peripheral blood by Ficoll-Paque density gradient centrifugation. Total RNA was extracted with Trizol reagent, and quality was checked on an Agilent 2100 Bioanalyzer. What the research found in general, with its limitations: Most expanded thyroid clonotypes (frequency above 0.001) were also found in blood, which suggests that blood repertoires may mirror thyroid immune responses. During validation, the model predicted progression to ophthalmopathy a median of around 6 months ahead of onset, with approximately 70% sensitivity and almost 75% specificity. Sample size was not statistically predetermined, and blinding of investigators to group allocation was not performed. A model built on a 13 V-J signature distinguished ophthalmopathy from stable hyperthyroidism, reaching roughly 88% sensitivity and around 82% specificity in cross-validation and 80%/75% in testing.

The TCR beta CDR3 regions were amplified from the RNA transcripts. The TCR CDR3 was subjected to a first round of RT-PCR using the HTBI primer set and the Qiagen OneStep RT-PCR kit. A second multiplex PCR round built the libraries, followed by size selection and purification. Libraries were sequenced paired-end with 100 bp reads on an Illumina HiSeq2000. For the original study's pipeline: Raw data were processed with SOAPnuke, discarding reads with adapters, uncalled bases, mean Phred below 15, or no exact constant-primer or identifier match. COPE v1.2.5 was used to merge the high-quality paired reads, and each unique nucleotide sequence was defined as a clonotype. MiTCR v1.1 was used to align clonotypes to the IMGT TRBV, TRBD and TRBJ reference segments. The analysis was restricted to V-J combinations with a frequency above 0.0001, which together covered 99% to 99.2% of the repertoires. A TCS score was defined as the ratio of F50 (clonal expansion) to E x V (chaos), with BLOSUM62-based TCRdist applied between CDR3 peptides within each V-J. Welch's t-statistics and random forest reduced 500 to 650 V-J features to 13, which were used in a naive Bayes classifier (R e1071). In TCRdb, the public reads were trimmed at Q25 with fastp and aligned with MiXCR, with productive beta chains retained. Rows merge per CDR3 protein into single entries with the most common DNA and genes. What appears here as the V and J calls and clone size reflects TCRdb's work, not the paper's. Here the sample has roughly 290,000 distinct CDR3 sequences; more than 15% occur a single time. The top ten clonotypes cover just over 55% of the sample.

This clonotype was sampled from a woman aged 60-75 years with Graves' ophthalmopathy. The sequenced sample consisted of blood.

The nucleotide sequence is given as TGTGCCACCAGTGCCCATGGCCAGTCGGGTTATGGCTACACCTTC. This gives the protein CATSAHGQSGYGYTF. The sequence links TRBV24-1 to TRBJ1-2, with the D gene uncertain. The CDR3 starts with the cysteine, ends with the phenylalanine, and has 15 residues. Only the CDR3 DNA is retained, 45 bases long and in frame from the first base. As encoded in the germline V gene, CDR1 is KGHDR while CDR2 is SFDVKD. The germline ends are 17 bases apart after V is trimmed by 5 bases and J by 5 bases.